The 8 T cell receptor beta chains below come from one sample, sequenced in a study of OX40 agonist ivuxolimab in advanced cancers. Method: immunoSEQ multiplex PCR; TCRdb's copy keeps in-frame clones and lacks some. The data contain about 48,000 clones, 75% to 85% of them singletons. The sample in question was CD4+ or CD8+ T cells sorted from blood, obtained in a trial of the OX40 agonist ivuxolimab. These receptors all come from an adult with an advanced solid tumor such as melanoma, head and neck, liver or kidney cancer.

In its sample, this clone was seen once. CDR3 DNA: TGTGCCAGCAGCTTATCCCTTCGCAGGGGAGAGGAGCAGTACTTC. Its translation is CASSLSLRRGEEQYF. The chain couples TRBV5-6 to TRBJ2-7; possibly TRBD1 for D (6 bases). V was pared by 2 bases and J by 7 bases, with 19 bases between. The germline V gene encodes CDR1 SGHDT and CDR2 YYEEEE. The CDR3 contains 15 residues.

The gene calls are TRBV9 and TRBJ2-2; the D is unclear. The V gene lost 6 bases and the J gene lost 4 bases, with 10 bases spanning the gap. The CDR3 extends over 13 amino acids. Germline CDR1 and CDR2: SGDLS and YYNGEE. The CDR3 loop reads CASNLYGTGELFF. For the CDR3, the DNA is TGTGCCAGCAATCTGTATGGCACCGGGGAGCTGTTTTTT.

The genes are TRBV6-7 and TRBJ1-5, with 7 bases aligning to TRBD1. TRBV6-7 is an ORF for which the function is uncertain. The CDR3 runs to 15 residues. With V trimmed by 11 bases and J by 4 bases, 14 bases remained unmatched. CDR3 nucleotide sequence: TGTGCCGGAATTTTTCAGGGACAGCTAAATCAGCCCCAGCATTTT. Translated, it gives CAGIFQGQLNQPQHF.

V is TRBV29-1 and J is TRBJ1-2, with D tentatively TRBD1 (5 bases). This CDR3 is 14 amino acids long. Per germline, CDR1 SQVTM and CDR2 ANQGSEA. Trimming took 6 bases from V and 2 from J, leaving 16 bases between them. The CDR3 sequence is CSVDGPGVNYGYTF. CDR3 DNA sequence: TGCAGCGTCGATGGTCCGGGGGTCAACTATGGCTACACCTTC.

The rearrangement uses TRBV4-1 and TRBJ2-7, with 12 bases identical to TRBD2. Germline assignment: CDR1 MGHRA and CDR2 YSYEKL. This CDR3 has 18 residues. The V segment lost 0 bases and the J segment 2 bases; nucleotides outside the gene matches: 8. CDR3 nucleotides: TGCGCCAGCAGCCAAGATACGGCTAGCGGGAGGGCACCCTACGAGCAGTACTTC. It specifies CASSQDTASGRAPYEQYF.

The chain is built from TRBV5-1 and TRBJ2-1; 13 positions match TRBD2. From germline, CDR1 is SGHRS and CDR2 YFSETQ. V lost 0 bases to trimming and J lost 8 bases; unmatched junction nucleotides: 11. The CDR3 contains 18 residues. The CDR3 nucleotides read TGCGCCAGCAGCTTGGACCCTTCCGGGACTAGCGGGATCTATGAGCAGTTCTTC. This translates into CASSLDPSGTSGIYEQFF.

The rearrangement joins TRBV4-1 to TRBJ2-3; 9 nucleotides match TRBD1. The length of the CDR3 is 16 residues. Germline CDR1 reads MGHRA; CDR2 reads YSYEKL. J gave up 1 base and V 4 bases, and 6 bases lay outside the gene matches. In nucleotides, the CDR3 is TGCGCCAGCAGCCCTATAGACAGGGGGGGCACAGATACGCAGTATTTT. Amino acid sequence: CASSPIDRGGTDTQYF.

This clone was recorded once. V is TRBV30 and J is TRBJ1-4; D is unresolved. V was shortened by 0 bases and J by 0 bases, with 5 bases between the two germline ends. Germline V gene sequence: CDR1 GTSNPN, CDR2 SVGIG (reference sequence). The CDR3 runs to 14 residues. The CDR3 region is CAWSVLATNEKLFF. As DNA, the CDR3 is TGTGCCTGGAGTGTCTTAGCAACTAATGAAAAACTGTTTTTT.